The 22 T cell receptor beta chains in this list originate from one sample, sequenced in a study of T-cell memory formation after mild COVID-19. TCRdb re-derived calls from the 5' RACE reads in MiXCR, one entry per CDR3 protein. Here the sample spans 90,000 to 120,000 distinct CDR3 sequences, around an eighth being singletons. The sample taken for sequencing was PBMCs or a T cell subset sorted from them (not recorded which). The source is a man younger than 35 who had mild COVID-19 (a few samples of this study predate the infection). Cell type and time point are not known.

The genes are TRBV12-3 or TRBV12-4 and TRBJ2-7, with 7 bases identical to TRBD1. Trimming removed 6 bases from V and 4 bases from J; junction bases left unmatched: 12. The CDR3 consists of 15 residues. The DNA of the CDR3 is TGTGCCAGCAGCCACCAGGGGGTATCTCGTTACGAGCAGTACTTC. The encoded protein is CASSHQGVSRYEQYF.

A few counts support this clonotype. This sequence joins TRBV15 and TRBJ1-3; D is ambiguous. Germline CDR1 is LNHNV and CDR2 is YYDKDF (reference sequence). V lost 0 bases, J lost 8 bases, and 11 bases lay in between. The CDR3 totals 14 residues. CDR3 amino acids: CATSREPTGDTIYF. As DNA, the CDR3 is TGTGCCACCAGCAGAGAACCAACTGGGGACACCATATATTTT.

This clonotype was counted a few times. As DNA, the CDR3 is TGTGCCAGCTCACCTACGGACAGACAAAGCTCCTACGAGCAGTACTTC. Amino acid sequence: CASSPTDRQSSYEQYF. This sequence joins TRBV18 and TRBJ2-7; D possibly corresponds to TRBD1 (6 bases). Trimming removed 3 bases from V and 0 bases from J, with 15 bases in between. This CDR3 contains 16 residues. Looked up from germline, CDR1 is KGHSH and CDR2 is LQKENI.

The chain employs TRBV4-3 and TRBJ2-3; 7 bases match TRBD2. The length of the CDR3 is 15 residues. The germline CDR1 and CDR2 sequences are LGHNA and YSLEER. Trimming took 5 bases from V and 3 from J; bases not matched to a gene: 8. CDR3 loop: CASSNGGAGTDTQYF. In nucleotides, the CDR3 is TGCGCCAGCAGCAATGGGGGAGCGGGGACAGATACGCAGTATTTT.

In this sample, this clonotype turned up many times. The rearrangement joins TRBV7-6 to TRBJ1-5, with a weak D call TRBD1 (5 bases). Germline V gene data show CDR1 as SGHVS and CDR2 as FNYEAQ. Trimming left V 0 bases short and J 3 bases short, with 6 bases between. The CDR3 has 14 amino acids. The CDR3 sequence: CASSLAGVNQPQHF. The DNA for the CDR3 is TGTGCCAGCAGCTTAGCAGGGGTCAATCAGCCCCAGCATTTT.

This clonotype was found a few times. CDR3 sequence: CASRDASRAAFF. DNA of the CDR3: TGTGCCAGCAGGGACGCCTCTCGTGCAGCTTTCTTT. The V call is TRBV6-5, the J call TRBJ1-1; D gene uncertain. Trimming removed 6 bases at V and 10 bases at J, with 15 bases between. CDR3 length equals 12 residues. Per the germline V gene, CDR1 is MNHEY and CDR2 is SVGAGI.

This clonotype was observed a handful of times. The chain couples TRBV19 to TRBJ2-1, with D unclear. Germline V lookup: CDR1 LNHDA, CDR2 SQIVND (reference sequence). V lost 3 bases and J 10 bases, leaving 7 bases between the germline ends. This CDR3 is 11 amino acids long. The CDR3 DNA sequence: TGTGCCAGTAGTATCGGTTGGGAGCAGTTCTTC. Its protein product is CASSIGWEQFF.

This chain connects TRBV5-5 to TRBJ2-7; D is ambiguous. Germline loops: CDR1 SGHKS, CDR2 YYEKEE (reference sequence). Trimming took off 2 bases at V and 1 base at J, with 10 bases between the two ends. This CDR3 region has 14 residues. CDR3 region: CASSFGLGSYEQYV. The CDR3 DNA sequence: TGTGCCAGCAGCTTTGGTCTGGGTTCCTACGAGCAGTACGTC.

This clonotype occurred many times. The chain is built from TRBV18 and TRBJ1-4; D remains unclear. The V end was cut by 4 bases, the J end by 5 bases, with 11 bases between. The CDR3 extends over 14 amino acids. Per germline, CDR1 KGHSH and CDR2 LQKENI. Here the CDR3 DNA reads TGTGCCAGCTCACGGCGGAGAGAAAATGAAAAACTGTTTTTT. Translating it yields CASSRRRENEKLFF.

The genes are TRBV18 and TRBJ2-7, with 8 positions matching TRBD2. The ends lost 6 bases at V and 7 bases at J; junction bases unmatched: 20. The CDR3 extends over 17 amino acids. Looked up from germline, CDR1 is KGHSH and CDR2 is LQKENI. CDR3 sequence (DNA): TGTGCCAGCTCCGGGGGGGGTCAATTTACTTTGGCTCGGGAGCAGTACGTC. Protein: CASSGGGQFTLAREQYV.

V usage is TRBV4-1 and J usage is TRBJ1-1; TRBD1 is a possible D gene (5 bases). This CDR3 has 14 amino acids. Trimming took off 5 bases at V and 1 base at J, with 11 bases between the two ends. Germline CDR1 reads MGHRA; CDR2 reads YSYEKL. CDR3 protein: CASSIRGGNTEAFF. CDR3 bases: TGCGCCAGCAGCATCCGTGGGGGGAACACTGAAGCTTTCTTT.

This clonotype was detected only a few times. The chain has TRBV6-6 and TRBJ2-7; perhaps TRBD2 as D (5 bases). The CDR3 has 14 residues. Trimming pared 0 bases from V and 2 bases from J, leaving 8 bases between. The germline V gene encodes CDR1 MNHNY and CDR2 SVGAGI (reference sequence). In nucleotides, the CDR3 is TGTGCCAGCAGTTACTCCGGACTGACCTACGAGCAGTACGTC. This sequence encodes CASSYSGLTYEQYV.

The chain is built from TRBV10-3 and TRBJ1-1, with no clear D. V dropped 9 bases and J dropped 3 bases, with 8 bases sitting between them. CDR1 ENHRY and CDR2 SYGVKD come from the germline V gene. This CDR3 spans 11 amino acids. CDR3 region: CAMYSDTEAFF. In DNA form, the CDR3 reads TGTGCCATGTATTCGGACACTGAAGCTTTCTTT.

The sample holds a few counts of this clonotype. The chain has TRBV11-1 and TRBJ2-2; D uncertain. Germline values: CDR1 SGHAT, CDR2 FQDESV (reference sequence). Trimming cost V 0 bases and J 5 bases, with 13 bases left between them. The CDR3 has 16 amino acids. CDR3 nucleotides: TGTGCCAGCAGCTTAGCGCGTGGCCTGACAACCGGGGAGCTGTTTTTT. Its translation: CASSLARGLTTGELFF. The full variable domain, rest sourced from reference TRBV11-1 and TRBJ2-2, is EAEVAQSPRYKITEKSQAVAFWCDPISGHATLYWYRQILGQGPELLVQFQDESVVDDSQLPKDRFSAERLKGVDSTLKIQPAELGDSAMYLCASSLARGLTTGELFFGEGSRLTVL.

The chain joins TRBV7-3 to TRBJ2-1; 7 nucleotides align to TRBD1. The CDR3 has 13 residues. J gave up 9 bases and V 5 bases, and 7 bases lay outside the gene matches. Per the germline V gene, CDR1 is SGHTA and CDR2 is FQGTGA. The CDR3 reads CASSPTGEGEQFF. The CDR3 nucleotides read TGTGCCAGCAGCCCAACAGGGGAAGGTGAGCAGTTCTTC.

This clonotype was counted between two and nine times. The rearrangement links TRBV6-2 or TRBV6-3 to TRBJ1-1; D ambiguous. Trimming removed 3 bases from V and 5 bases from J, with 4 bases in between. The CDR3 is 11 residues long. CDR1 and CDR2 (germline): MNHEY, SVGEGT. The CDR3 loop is CASSYYTEAFF. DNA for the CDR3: TGTGCCAGCAGTTATTATACTGAAGCTTTCTTT.

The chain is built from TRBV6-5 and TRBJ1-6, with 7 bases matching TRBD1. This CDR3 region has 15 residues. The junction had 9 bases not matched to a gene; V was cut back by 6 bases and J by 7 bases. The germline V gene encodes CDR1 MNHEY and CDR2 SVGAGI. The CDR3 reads CASRPRDSYNSPLHF. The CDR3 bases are TGTGCCAGCAGGCCCCGGGACAGCTACAATTCACCCCTCCACTTT.

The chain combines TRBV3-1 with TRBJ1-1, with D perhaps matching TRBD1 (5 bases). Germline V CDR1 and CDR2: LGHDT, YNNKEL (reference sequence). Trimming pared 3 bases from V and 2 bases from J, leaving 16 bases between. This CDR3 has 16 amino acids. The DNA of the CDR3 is TGTGCCAGCAGCCACTCCCCCGGGACTACTAACACTGAAGCTTTCTTT. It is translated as CASSHSPGTTNTEAFF. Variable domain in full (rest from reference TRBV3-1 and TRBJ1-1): DTAVSQTPKYLVTQMGNDKSIKCEQNLGHDTMYWYKQDSKKFLKIMFSYNNKELIINETVPNRFSPKSPDKAHLNLHINSLELGDSAVYFCASSHSPGTTNTEAFFGQGTRLTVV.

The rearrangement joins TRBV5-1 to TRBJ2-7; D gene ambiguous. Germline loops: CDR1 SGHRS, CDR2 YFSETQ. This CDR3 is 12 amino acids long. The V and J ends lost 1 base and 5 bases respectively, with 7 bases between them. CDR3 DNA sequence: TGCGCCAGCAGCTTGTCGGTAGACGAGCAGTACTTC. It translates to CASSLSVDEQYF.

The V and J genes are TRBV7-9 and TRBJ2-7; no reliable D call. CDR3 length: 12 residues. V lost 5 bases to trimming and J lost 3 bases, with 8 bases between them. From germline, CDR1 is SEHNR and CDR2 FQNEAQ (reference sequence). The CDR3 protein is CASSPGRYEQYF. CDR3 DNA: TGTGCCAGCAGCCCCGGACGCTACGAGCAGTACTTC.

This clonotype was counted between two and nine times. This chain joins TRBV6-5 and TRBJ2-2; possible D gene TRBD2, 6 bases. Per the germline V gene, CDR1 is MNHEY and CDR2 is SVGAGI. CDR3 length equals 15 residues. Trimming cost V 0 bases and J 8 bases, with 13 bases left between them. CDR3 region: CASSYSGGLGGELFF. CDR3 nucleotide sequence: TGTGCCAGCAGTTACTCTGGAGGGCTCGGGGGGGAGCTGTTTTTT.

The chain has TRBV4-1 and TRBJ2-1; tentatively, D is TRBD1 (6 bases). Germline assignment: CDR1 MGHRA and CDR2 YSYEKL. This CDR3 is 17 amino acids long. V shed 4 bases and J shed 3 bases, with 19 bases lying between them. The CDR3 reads CASSRELTGRFYNEQFF. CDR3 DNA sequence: TGCGCCAGCAGCCGAGAGCTGACAGGAAGGTTCTACAATGAGCAGTTCTTC.